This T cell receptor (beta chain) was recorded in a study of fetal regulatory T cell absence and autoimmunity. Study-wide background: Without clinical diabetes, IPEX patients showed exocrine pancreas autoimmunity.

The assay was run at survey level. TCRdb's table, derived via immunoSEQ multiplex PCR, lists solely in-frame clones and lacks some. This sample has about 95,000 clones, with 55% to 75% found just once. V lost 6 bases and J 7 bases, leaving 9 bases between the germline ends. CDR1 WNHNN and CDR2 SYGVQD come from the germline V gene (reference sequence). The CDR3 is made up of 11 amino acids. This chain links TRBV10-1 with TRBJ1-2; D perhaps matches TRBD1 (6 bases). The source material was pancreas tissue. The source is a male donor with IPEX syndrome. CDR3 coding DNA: TGCGCCAGCAGATACAGGGCTGGCTACACCTTC. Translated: CASRYRAGYTF.